Shown below are 24 T cell receptor beta chains from a single sample sequenced in a study of T cell repertoires in cytomegalovirus infection. MiXCR, applied by TCRdb to the reads, yields one record per CDR3 protein. This sample has under 350,000 distinct CDR3 sequences, with 9.6% found just once. The specimen was PBMCs. The origin of the receptors is a human donor in good health (CMV status not recorded). Some clones in this sample may be carry-over from other donors' samples.

This clonotype has ten or more counts. The chain joins TRBV7-3 to TRBJ1-1; D possibly corresponds to TRBD1 (5 bases). Germline values: CDR1 SGHTA, CDR2 FQGTGA. V was pared by 0 bases and J by 3 bases, with 14 bases between. This CDR3 region has 16 residues. CDR3 in amino acids: CASSLTRPGGHTEAFF. In DNA form, the CDR3 reads TGTGCCAGCAGCTTAACCAGGCCGGGGGGTCACACTGAAGCTTTCTTT. Based on the CDR3 plus reference TRBV7-3 and TRBJ1-1, the full variable domain is GAGVSQTPSNKVTEKGKYVELRCDPISGHTALYWYRQSLGQGPEFLIYFQGTGAADDSGLPNDRFFAVRPEGSVSTLKIQRTERGDSAVYLCASSLTRPGGHTEAFFGQGTRLTVV.

This clonotype was seen ten or more times. This chain uses TRBV12-5 with TRBJ1-1; the D gene is possibly TRBD1 (6 bases). Looked up from germline, CDR1 is LGHNT and CDR2 is FRNRAP. The CDR3 contains 19 residues. V was shortened by 3 bases and J by 4 bases, with 27 bases between the two germline ends. The CDR3 sequence: CASGFRNLNPTGLGTEAFF. The CDR3 DNA follows: TGTGCTAGTGGTTTCCGTAACCTTAATCCCACAGGGTTGGGCACTGAAGCTTTCTTT.

This clonotype has ten or more counts. The rearrangement links TRBV7-6 to TRBJ1-6; the D is unclear. The CDR3 extends over 14 amino acids. Germline V gene lookup returns CDR1 SGHVS and CDR2 FNYEAQ. Trimming took off 1 base at V and 7 bases at J, with 8 bases between the two ends. The CDR3: CASSLDLGNSPLHF. CDR3 DNA sequence: TGTGCCAGCAGCTTAGATCTGGGAAATTCACCCCTCCACTTT.

This clonotype was counted many times. V usage is TRBV18 and J usage is TRBJ1-1; no clear D gene. The V end was cut by 4 bases, the J end by 2 bases, with 11 bases between. Germline assignment: CDR1 KGHSH and CDR2 LQKENI. The CDR3 runs 14 residues. CDR3 DNA: TGTGCCAGCTCACAGGGTTTGGGAAACACTGAAGCTTTCTTT. Protein product: CASSQGLGNTEAFF.

This clonotype occurred many times. V gene TRBV11-3 combines with J gene TRBJ2-1; the match to TRBD1 covers 12 bases. Germline values: CDR1 SGHNT, CDR2 YENEEA. The CDR3 has 17 residues. V was pared by 5 bases and J by 9 bases, with 14 bases of the junction left unmatched. CDR3 bases: TGTGCCAGCAGCCTAGGGGAGGGACAGGGGGCGCTTGGTGAGCAGTTCTTC. Its translation is CASSLGEGQGALGEQFF.

This clonotype was seen many times. The V and J genes are TRBV5-1 and TRBJ2-7; D may be TRBD1 or TRBD2 (5 bases each). CDR3 length: 14 residues. The V gene's germline CDR1 is SGHRS and CDR2 YFSETQ. Between the trimmed V and J ends, which lost 4 bases and 4 bases, there was a span of 15 bases. CDR3 loop: CASSLGTVDYEQYF. In DNA form, the CDR3 reads TGCGCCAGCAGCCTCGGGACGGTTGATTACGAGCAGTACTTC.

In its sample, this clonotype was seen a few times. The CDR3 spells CASSIHLDSGDTQYF. CDR3 nucleotide sequence: TGTGCCAGTAGTATACACCTGGATAGTGGAGATACGCAGTATTTT. This chain joins TRBV19 and TRBJ2-3, with D unclear. The germline V gene encodes CDR1 LNHDA and CDR2 SQIVND (reference sequence). V was cut by 2 bases and J by 5 bases, with 14 bases left in between. The CDR3 is 15 residues long.

In this sample, this clonotype turned up many times. The chain carries TRBV7-6 and TRBJ2-7; no clear D gene. Trimming removed 5 bases at V and 3 bases at J, with 11 bases between. The germline gives CDR1 SGHVS, CDR2 FNYEAQ. The CDR3 has 13 residues. This CDR3 is CASSARINYEQYF. CDR3 sequence (DNA): TGTGCCAGCAGCGCCCGGATCAACTACGAGCAGTACTTC.

This clonotype was seen repeatedly, ten times or more. The rearrangement links TRBV7-9 to TRBJ1-4; 7 bases map to TRBD1. Germline CDR1 is SEHNR and CDR2 is FQNEAQ (reference sequence). With 5 bases clipped from V and 0 bases from J, the junction kept 6 bases outside the gene matches. This CDR3 is built from 16 residues. CDR3 sequence: CASSLGTAATNEKLFF. As DNA, the CDR3 is TGTGCCAGCAGCCTCGGGACAGCCGCAACTAATGAAAAACTGTTTTTT.

This clonotype was counted at least ten times. The rearrangement uses TRBV6-1 and TRBJ1-1; D is unclear. V was clipped by 10 bases and J by 3 bases, with 15 bases between them. Germline V gene sequence: CDR1 MNHNS, CDR2 SASEGT. The CDR3 extends over 13 amino acids. The CDR3: CATKLLRDTEAFF. For the CDR3, the DNA is TGTGCCACCAAACTCCTCCGGGACACTGAAGCTTTCTTT.

This clonotype was observed at least ten times. This chain links TRBV29-1 with TRBJ2-2, with D possibly being TRBD2 (6 bases). V dropped 4 bases and J dropped 13 bases, with 22 bases sitting between them. CDR1 is SQVTM, CDR2 ANQGSEA, per germline. The CDR3 extends over 14 amino acids. CDR3 loop: CSVGSYEHRRGLFF. The CDR3 region has the DNA TGCAGCGTTGGGAGCTATGAACACCGGAGGGGGCTGTTTTTT.

This clonotype appeared many times. This chain links TRBV11-3 with TRBJ2-3, with unresolved D. Germline CDR1 and CDR2: SGHNT and YENEEA. V lost 1 base and J 0 bases, leaving 11 bases between the germline ends. The CDR3 spans 16 residues. The CDR3 region is CASSLGRKISTDTQYF. CDR3 DNA: TGTGCCAGCAGCTTAGGGCGGAAGATTAGCACAGATACGCAGTATTTT.

This clonotype was counted ten times or more. The chain carries TRBV12-3 or TRBV12-4 and TRBJ1-1; D not certain. CDR3 length: 13 residues. Trimming cost V 10 bases and J 7 bases, with 19 bases left between them. Here the CDR3 reads CAIPKTVQGEAFF. For the CDR3, the DNA is TGTGCCATCCCAAAAACCGTACAAGGTGAAGCTTTCTTT.

This clonotype has a count of ten or more. The V gene is TRBV12-3 or TRBV12-4, the J gene TRBJ1-2, with 9 bases lining up with TRBD1. The CDR3 spans 14 residues. V was pared by 6 bases and J by 3 bases, with 5 bases of the junction left unmatched. CDR3 DNA: TGTGCCAGCAGCGCCGGGACAGGGTACTATGGCTACACCTTC. Translated, it gives CASSAGTGYYGYTF.

This clonotype was seen a handful of times. The V and J genes are TRBV12-3 or TRBV12-4 and TRBJ2-4; D may be TRBD1 (5 bases). The CDR3 runs to 16 residues. Trimming shortened V by 1 base and J by 0 bases, and 10 bases separated the two germline ends. For the CDR3, the DNA is TGTGCCAGCAGTTTAGGGGAAGGGGTAGCCAAAAACATTCAGTACTTC. It specifies CASSLGEGVAKNIQYF.

With regard to this clonotype: This may be a read error: a much more frequent sequence differs by one nucleotide. This sequence joins TRBV2 and TRBJ1-1; no reliable D call. Germline CDR1 SNHLY, CDR2 FYNNEI. This CDR3 spans 11 amino acids. V dropped 8 bases and J dropped 6 bases, with 10 bases sitting between them. CDR3 in amino acids: CASLTGPEAFF. For the CDR3, the DNA is TGTGCCAGCCTTACCGGGCCTGAAGCTTTCTTT.

Many counts were recorded for this clonotype. This chain connects TRBV7-9 to TRBJ1-5; D unclear. This CDR3 has 17 residues. Germline CDR1 is SEHNR and CDR2 is FQNEAQ (reference sequence). Trimming removed 5 bases at V and 3 bases at J, with 20 bases between. The CDR3 sequence: CASSPGTPQEFNQPQHF. The CDR3 DNA follows: TGTGCCAGCAGCCCTGGTACCCCGCAGGAGTTCAATCAGCCCCAGCATTTT. Full variable domain (missing parts from reference TRBV7-9 and TRBJ1-5): DTGVSQNPRHKITKRGQNVTFRCDPISEHNRLYWYRQTLGQGPEFLTYFQNEAQLEKSRLLSDRFSAERPKGSFSTLEIQRTEQGDSAMYLCASSPGTPQEFNQPQHFGDGTRLSIL.

This clonotype was found many times. V usage is TRBV29-1 and J usage is TRBJ2-5; 8 bases are a match to TRBD2. V was pared by 1 base and J by 5 bases, with 9 bases of the junction left unmatched. Germline V gene data show CDR1 as SQVTM and CDR2 as ANQGSEA. The CDR3 has 15 amino acids. The CDR3 nucleotides read TGCAGCGTTGAAGCCAGCGGGGGCCAGGGGGAGACCCAGTACTTC. Its translation: CSVEASGGQGETQYF.

The sample holds a few counts of this clonotype. The V call is TRBV20-1, the J call TRBJ1-2; no reliable D call. This CDR3 region has 13 residues. Per germline, CDR1 DFQATT and CDR2 SNEGSKA (reference sequence). V lost 0 bases to trimming and J lost 6 bases, with 11 bases between them. CDR3 amino acids: CSARDSTSHGYTF. In DNA form, the CDR3 reads TGCAGTGCTAGAGATTCGACAAGTCATGGCTACACCTTC.

Ten or more counts support this clonotype. This chain joins TRBV6-6 and TRBJ1-2, with unresolved D. There are 12 residues in the CDR3. V shed 10 bases and J shed 4 bases, with 13 bases lying between them. Germline loops: CDR1 MNHNY, CDR2 SVGAGI (reference sequence). CDR3: CATWGSAYGYTF. In DNA form, the CDR3 reads TGTGCCACATGGGGTTCCGCCTATGGCTACACCTTC.

This clonotype was counted at least ten times. The chain carries TRBV24-1 and TRBJ2-1, with 7 bases that match TRBD2. Germline V gene lookup returns CDR1 KGHDR and CDR2 SFDVKD. The V and J ends lost 5 bases and 0 bases, in that order; junction bases with no gene match: 3. The CDR3 covers 15 residues. CDR3: CATSVGGGSYNEQFF. CDR3 DNA: TGTGCCACCAGTGTTGGGGGGGGCTCCTACAATGAGCAGTTCTTC.

This clonotype was detected ten times or more. J is TRBJ2-7 and V is TRBV6-6, with 7 bases aligning to TRBD1. The length of the CDR3 is 16 residues. The germline gives CDR1 MNHNY, CDR2 SVGAGI (reference sequence). Trimming cost V 2 bases and J 3 bases; bases outside gene matches: 10. The CDR3 nucleotides read TGTGCCAGCAGTTACGCCAGCCGGGACAGAAACTACGAGCAGTACTTC. Protein: CASSYASRDRNYEQYF.

This clonotype was seen at least ten times. V and J are TRBV7-8 and TRBJ1-3, with 7 bases matching TRBD1. Germline CDR1 SGHVS, CDR2 FQNEAQ. V shed 3 bases and J 4 bases; nucleotides not matched to a gene: 6. This CDR3 is 15 amino acids long. The CDR3 region is CASSFGTGVGNTIYF. The CDR3 DNA reads as TGTGCCAGCAGCTTCGGTACAGGGGTGGGAAACACCATATATTTT.

This clonotype occurred many times. The chain combines TRBV6-5 with TRBJ2-5; maybe TRBD2 (6 bases). This CDR3 is 13 amino acids long. Germline V gives CDR1 MNHEY, CDR2 SVGAGI. The ends were cut back, 6 bases at V and 2 bases at J, with 10 bases in the middle. The CDR3 sequence is CASRVGGQETQYF. Written as DNA, the CDR3 is TGTGCCAGCAGGGTAGGAGGGCAAGAGACCCAGTACTTC.